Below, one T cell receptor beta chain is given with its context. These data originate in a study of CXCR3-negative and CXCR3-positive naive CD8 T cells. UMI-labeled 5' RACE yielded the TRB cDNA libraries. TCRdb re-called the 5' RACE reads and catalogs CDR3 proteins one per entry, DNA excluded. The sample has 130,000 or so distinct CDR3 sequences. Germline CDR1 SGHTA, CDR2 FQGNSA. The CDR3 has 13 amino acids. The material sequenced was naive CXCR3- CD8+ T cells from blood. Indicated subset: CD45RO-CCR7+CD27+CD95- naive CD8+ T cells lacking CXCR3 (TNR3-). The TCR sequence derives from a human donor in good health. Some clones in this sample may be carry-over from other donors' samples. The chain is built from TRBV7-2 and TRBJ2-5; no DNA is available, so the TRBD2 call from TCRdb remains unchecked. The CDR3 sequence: CASSPGLAGVPYF. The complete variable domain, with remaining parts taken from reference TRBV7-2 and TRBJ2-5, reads GAGVSQSPSNKVTEKGKDVELRCDPISGHTALYWYRQSLGQGLEFLIYFQGNSAPDKSGLPSDRFSAERTGGSVSTLTIQRTQQEDSAVYLCASSPGLAGVPYFGPGTRLLVL.